The T cell receptor beta chain under discussion was sequenced for a study of blood T cell repertoires in COVID-19. V gave up 8 bases and J gave up 4 bases; unmatched junction bases: 5. In germline, CDR1 is SNHLY, CDR2 FYNNEI. This CDR3 has 12 residues. Sequencing was performed with immunoSEQ multiplex PCR; in TCRdb, only in-frame clones are kept and a portion is missing. The repertoire includes over 200,000 clones, around 90% of them detected once, and approximately 10% sits in the top ten. The chain joins TRBV2 to TRBJ2-7; 7 positions match TRBD1. Sequenced input: PBMCs or T cells enriched from blood (not recorded which). This TCR was sampled from a man aged 25-40 years who had recovered from COVID-19. The CDR3: CASGTDFYEQYF. The CDR3 nucleotides are TGTGCCAGCGGGACAGACTTTTACGAGCAGTACTTC.